This TCR beta chain came from a study of T cell repertoires in urothelial bladder cancer (dated by TCRdb to about 2019). Study-wide context: Of the approximately 12 resected lesions, three were clinical stage cT0, three were cTa, three were cT1, and three were cT2 or greater. In the study, clonality of the TCR repertoire in bladder tumors was compared against clonality in benign bladder inflammation. A total of around 12 patients who had bladder lesions and were undergoing transurethral resection were prospectively identified. A total of approximately twelve resected bladder lesions, made up of urothelial carcinoma (UC+) and benign (UC-) specimens, were studied.

Resected bladder lesions that lacked urothelial carcinoma were classed as benign (UC-) specimens. Bladder lesion specimens were collected at transurethral resection and stored at -80C. DNA was isolated from bladder specimens obtained during transurethral resection. The TCR beta chain CDR3 region was sequenced with the immunoSEQ assay. For the original study's pipeline: T-cell fraction, clonal dominance and maximum TCR clone frequency were calculated for each specimen. What TCRdb holds here is the immuneACCESS table cut down to in-frame rearrangements. Part of the clones is not present; checked against another copy, under half of the missing clones reflect an unresolved V gene, and the others are unexplained. V and J calls and clone size are those listed in that table; D and trimming were worked out from the DNA. This sample is represented by 10,000 or so clones; 68% of them were singletons. The ten largest clones capture 6% to 8% of the sample.

Trimming removed 4 bases from V and 3 bases from J; the gene matches leave 8 bases unexplained. The CDR1 and CDR2 encoded by the germline V gene are SGHRS and YFSETQ. The CDR3 covers 15 residues, taking in both the cysteine and the phenylalanine. Kept here is only the CDR3 DNA, which spans 45 bases and is read in frame from base 1. Overall study results and their limits: In carcinoma specimens, up to roughly 15% of infiltrating lymphocytes were accounted for by a single T-cell clone, compared with roughly 1.8% in benign specimens. Fewer T cells were found in urothelial carcinoma specimens than in benign specimens, with medians of about 5,000 and 25,000, respectively. Median tumor infiltrating lymphocyte percentage was less than 2.5% in carcinoma specimens and around 13% in benign specimens.

This clone was found a few times. Its antigen target is currently unknown. No much larger clone is present one base from it, and per-base qualities are unavailable. Sequences were obtained from tumor-infiltrating cells from bladder cancer. This TCR was sampled from a human donor with a benign inflammatory bladder lesion. The V gene is TRBV5-1 and the J gene is TRBJ1-2; TRBD1 lines up with 8 middle nucleotides. The CDR3 sequence is CASSLGQGLDYGYTF. The DNA sequence is TGCGCCAGCAGCCTAGGACAGGGTCTAGACTATGGCTACACCTTC.